Listed below are T cell receptor beta chains from one sample, sequenced in a study of T cells expressing NK-cell markers. TCRdb reprocessed the 5' RACE reads and stores each CDR3 protein as one record, lacking DNA. The listing contains 440,000 or so distinct CDR3 sequences. Material for sequencing was blood T cells: a sorted CD56 or NKG2C T cell subset, CD4+ or CD8+ T cells, or bulk PBMC T cells (not recorded which). Receptor source: a woman aged 18-70 years in good health. Each CDR3 is given with its conserved first and last residue.

j_call | v_call | cdr3_aa
TRBJ2-2 | TRBV7-3 | CASTWTPPTGELFF
TRBJ2-5 | TRBV29-1 | CSADRAAETQYF
TRBJ2-1 | TRBV7-6 | CASSPALGGGPYNEQFF
TRBJ2-1 | TRBV30 | CAWEWGVNEQFF
TRBJ2-7 | TRBV10-3 | CAISDGTYEQYF
TRBJ1-1 | TRBV5-4 | CASQNVVGGTEAFF
TRBJ2-5 | TRBV10-1 | CASRAGARETQYF
TRBJ2-1 | TRBV25-1 | CASTGQSSYNEQFF
TRBJ2-7 | TRBV9 | CASSVEAANYEQYF
TRBJ2-1 | TRBV19 | CASSILPRSSYNEQFF
TRBJ2-3 | TRBV20-1 | CSASRTSGSTDTQYF
TRBJ2-2 | TRBV6-1 | CASSVGAKTGELFF
TRBJ2-7 | TRBV20-1 | CSARMEGPYEQYF
TRBJ2-2 | TRBV20-1 | CSAREGAGRGGELFF
TRBJ2-1 | TRBV9 | CASSVDPGSYNEQFF
TRBJ2-5 | TRBV5-1 | CASSLRTSGSGETQYF
TRBJ2-3 | TRBV20-1 | CSAHPLAGATDTQYF
TRBJ2-2 | TRBV12-3/TRBV12-4 | CASSASRIGELFF
TRBJ2-3 | TRBV7-2 | CASSPGAGARKDTQYF
TRBJ1-5 | TRBV5-8 | CASSLWRDQPQHF
TRBJ2-5 | TRBV28 | CASSKAEYQETQYF
TRBJ2-1 | TRBV29-1 | CSVLTRGRNEQFF
TRBJ2-3 | TRBV11-2 | CASSFPPWTGRSTDTQYF
TRBJ2-2 | TRBV7-3 | CASSLLRTNTGELFF
TRBJ2-7 | TRBV7-9 | CASSLENPGHRPYEQYF
TRBJ2-3 | TRBV30 | CAWSSTSLLADTQYF
TRBJ1-4 | TRBV4-3 | CASSQQGTNEKLFF
TRBJ2-3 | TRBV6-6 | CASSSLGTDTQYF
TRBJ2-5 | TRBV25-1 | CASSEYTSGRETQYF
TRBJ2-1 | TRBV10-3 | CAIRLTLGLAGVNEQFF
TRBJ2-7 | TRBV28 | CASRALAGGNYEQYF
TRBJ2-3 | TRBV20-1 | CSARAPPAGGRTQYF
TRBJ2-4 | TRBV27 | CASSFFGGSDIQYF
TRBJ2-7 | TRBV6-8 | CASRDGSGIYEQYF
TRBJ2-1 | TRBV2 | CASRAISNEQFF
TRBJ1-1 | TRBV12-3/TRBV12-4 | CASSPTQGASAFF
TRBJ2-2 | TRBV6-1 | CASSPDRGGSGELFF
TRBJ1-2 | TRBV6-1 | CASSEAEKGNYGYTF
TRBJ2-3 | TRBV3-1 | CASSQIGRTQYF
TRBJ2-5 | TRBV4-3 | CASSQDATSGVYQETQYF
TRBJ1-4 | TRBV5-1 | CASSPYGEKLFF
TRBJ2-5 | TRBV20-1 | CSARRSAEETQYF
TRBJ2-1 | TRBV7-2 | CASSSEGLAGRAEQFF
TRBJ2-2 | TRBV27 | CASSEFRNTGELFF
TRBJ1-2 | TRBV5-1 | CASSLEGQSYGYTF
TRBJ1-5 | TRBV18 | CASSPPGQGSGPQHF
TRBJ1-2 | TRBV5-1 | CASSLEGTNNYGYTF
TRBJ2-6 | TRBV11-2 | CASSLSQGSGANVLTF
TRBJ2-2 | TRBV3-1 | CASSHQGNRNTGELFF
TRBJ2-1 | TRBV19 | CASSSAGTSYNEQFF
TRBJ2-5 | TRBV4-3 | CASSKGHSPQETQYF
TRBJ2-3 | TRBV7-2 | CASSNLRGRDTQYF
TRBJ2-3 | TRBV7-2 | CASSLVGLAGTDTQYF
TRBJ2-3 | TRBV6-2/TRBV6-3 | CASSYYPDTQYF
TRBJ1-5 | TRBV7-3 | CASSNRVYSNQPQHF